These 10 T cell receptor beta chains originate from one sample sequenced in a study of blood T cell repertoires in COVID-19. Data came from immunoSEQ multiplex PCR; TCRdb stores just in-frame clones and leaves some out. Of about 53,000 clones in the sample, approximately 80% were seen once. Sample: peripheral blood. The receptors were gathered from a human donor in a cohort sampled during active COVID-19.

The chain couples TRBV7-9 to TRBJ2-7; 7 nucleotides match TRBD1. The CDR3 sequence is 14 residues long. Germline V gene data show CDR1 as SEHNR and CDR2 as FQNEAQ (reference sequence). V lost 5 bases to trimming and J lost 1 base; unmatched junction nucleotides: 5. CDR3 sequence: CASSPRQGSYEQYF. The CDR3 DNA is TGTGCCAGCAGCCCCCGACAGGGTTCCTACGAGCAGTACTTC.

The chain uses TRBV5-6 and TRBJ1-4; 10 positions agree with TRBD1. The CDR3 has 13 amino acids. Germline V gene lookup returns CDR1 SGHDT and CDR2 YYEEEE. V lost 7 bases to trimming and J lost 7 bases; unmatched junction nucleotides: 4. Written as DNA, the CDR3 is TGTGCCAGCGGGACAGGGGACAGTGAAAAACTGTTTTTT. It translates to CASGTGDSEKLFF.

This clone was detected ten times or more. This chain joins TRBV10-2 and TRBJ2-7; D might be TRBD1 (6 bases). The CDR3 consists of 15 residues. Per the germline V gene, CDR1 is WSHSY and CDR2 is SAAADI. Trimming pared 0 bases from V and 0 bases from J, leaving 9 bases between. The CDR3 region has the DNA TGCGCCAGCAGTGAGTCTCCGGACAGCTCCTACGAGCAGTACTTC. Its protein is CASSESPDSSYEQYF.

This chain links TRBV27 with TRBJ2-7, with D perhaps matching TRBD1 (5 bases). CDR1 is MNHEY and CDR2 is SMNVEV in the germline V gene (reference sequence). Between the trimmed V and J ends, which lost 1 base and 6 bases, there was a span of 10 bases. This CDR3 spans 13 amino acids. DNA of the CDR3: TGTGCCAGCAGTTTATTATTCCAGGGCGAGCAGTACTTC. It encodes CASSLLFQGEQYF.

By share, this clone ranks as medium-sized. The chain recombines TRBV7-9 with TRBJ2-2, with TRBD1 identical over 11 bases. V gave up 5 bases and J gave up 4 bases; unmatched junction bases: 6. CDR1 and CDR2 (germline): SEHNR, FQNEAQ (reference sequence). The CDR3 contains 16 residues. CDR3 loop: CASSGGTGGPTGELFF. Written as DNA, the CDR3 is TGTGCCAGCAGCGGTGGGACAGGGGGGCCCACCGGGGAGCTGTTTTTT.

This clone was observed once. J is TRBJ2-1 and V is TRBV24-1; the match to TRBD1 covers 7 bases. This CDR3 is built from 15 residues. CDR1 is KGHDR and CDR2 is SFDVKD in the germline V gene. Germline trimming cut 5 bases from V and 5 bases from J; bases unmatched to any gene: 8. The CDR3, as DNA: TGTGCCACCAGTGTCGCAGGGGGTTCCCACAATGAGCAGTTCTTC. It specifies CATSVAGGSHNEQFF.

The rearrangement joins TRBV7-2 to TRBJ2-3; TRBD1 matches 10 bases. After removal of 4 bases from V and 4 bases from J, the junction contained 8 bases not matched to a gene. Germline loops: CDR1 SGHTA, CDR2 FQGNSA. The CDR3 runs to 16 residues. CDR3 sequence reads: CASSYPGGTGADTQYF. The CDR3 region has the DNA TGTGCCAGCAGCTATCCCGGCGGGACAGGGGCAGATACGCAGTATTTT.

The J gene is TRBJ1-2, the V gene TRBV19, with 7 nucleotides matching TRBD1. Trimming took 3 bases from V and 4 from J; bases not matched to a gene: 8. This CDR3 has 15 amino acids. Germline V gives CDR1 LNHDA, CDR2 SQIVND (reference sequence). The CDR3 DNA follows: TGTGCCAGTAGTATGGGCCAGGACAGGCCCTATGGCTACACCTTC. Protein sequence: CASSMGQDRPYGYTF.

CDR3 in DNA: TGCGCCAGCAGCTCGGGACTAGCGGGAGTCCCGTCCGGGGAGCTGTTTTTT. It encodes CASSSGLAGVPSGELFF. V is TRBV5-1 and J is TRBJ2-2, with 14 positions matching TRBD2. This CDR3 has 17 residues. The J segment lost 6 bases and the V segment lost 3 bases, leaving 7 bases of the junction unmatched. Per the germline V gene, CDR1 is SGHRS and CDR2 is YFSETQ.

The chain carries TRBV5-6 and TRBJ1-2; weak D call: TRBD1 (5 bases). CDR3 length equals 14 residues. CDR1 and CDR2 (germline): SGHDT, YYEEEE. The V and J ends lost 0 bases and 4 bases respectively, with 10 bases between them. The CDR3 nucleotides read TGTGCCAGCAGCTTGGTGGGACTGACCTATGGCTACACCTTC. The encoded protein is CASSLVGLTYGYTF.